Described below is a single TCR beta chain sequence and its context. The sample originates from a study of blood T cell repertoires in COVID-19. Study information: Sites in the United States, Italy and Spain provided acute and convalescent COVID-19 samples.

The protocol was immunoSEQ multiplex PCR, while the TCRdb copy is restricted to in-frame clones and leaves out a portion. The sample lists 110,000 or so clones, around 80% occurring once. In germline, CDR1 is LGHDT, CDR2 YNNKEL (reference sequence). This CDR3 comprises 15 residues. V dropped 0 bases and J dropped 8 bases, with 13 bases sitting between them. V gene TRBV3-1 (or the pseudogene TRBV3-2) combines with J gene TRBJ1-4; D not certain. Sequenced: peripheral blood. The receptor was isolated from a man between 65 and 85 years old with acute or convalescent COVID-19. The CDR3 DNA is TGTGCCAGCAGCCAAGACCAGCGGCAAAGCGAAAAACTGTTTTTT. Its protein product is CASSQDQRQSEKLFF.